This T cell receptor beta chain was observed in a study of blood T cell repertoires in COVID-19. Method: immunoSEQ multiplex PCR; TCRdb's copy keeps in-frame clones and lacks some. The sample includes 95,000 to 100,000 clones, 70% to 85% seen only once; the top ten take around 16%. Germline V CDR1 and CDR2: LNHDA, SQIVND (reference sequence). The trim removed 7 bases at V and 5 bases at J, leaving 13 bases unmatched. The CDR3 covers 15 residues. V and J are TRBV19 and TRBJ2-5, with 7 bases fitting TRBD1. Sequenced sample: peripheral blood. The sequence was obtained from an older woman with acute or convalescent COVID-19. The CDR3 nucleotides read TGTGCCAGTACCCCAAGACGGGACAGCCTCGAGACCCAGTACTTC. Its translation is CASTPRRDSLETQYF.